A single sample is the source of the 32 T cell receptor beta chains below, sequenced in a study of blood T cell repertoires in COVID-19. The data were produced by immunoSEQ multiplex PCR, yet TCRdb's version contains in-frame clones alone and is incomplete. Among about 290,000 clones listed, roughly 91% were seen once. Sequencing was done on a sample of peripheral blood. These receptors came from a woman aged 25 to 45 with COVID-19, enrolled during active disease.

The CDR3 DNA reads as TGTGCCAGCAGTGAGACCGGGGGGTCTTACCAAGAGACCCAGTACTTC. Translated, it gives CASSETGGSYQETQYF. The chain carries TRBV6-1 and TRBJ2-5; 7 positions match TRBD2. J lost 0 bases, V lost 3 bases, and 7 bases had no gene match. The CDR3 has 16 amino acids. In germline, CDR1 is MNHNS, CDR2 SASEGT.

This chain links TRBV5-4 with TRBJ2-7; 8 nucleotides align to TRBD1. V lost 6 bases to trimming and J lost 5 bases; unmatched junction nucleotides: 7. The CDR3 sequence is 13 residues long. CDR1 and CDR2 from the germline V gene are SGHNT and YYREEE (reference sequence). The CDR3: CASKLTGGNEQYF. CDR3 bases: TGTGCCAGCAAACTTACAGGGGGAAACGAGCAGTACTTC.

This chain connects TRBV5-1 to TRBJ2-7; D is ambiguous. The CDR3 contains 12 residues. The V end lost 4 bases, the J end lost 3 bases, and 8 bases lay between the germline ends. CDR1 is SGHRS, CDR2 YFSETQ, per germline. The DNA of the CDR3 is TGCGCCAGCAGCCTAGACCACTACGAGCAGTACTTC. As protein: CASSLDHYEQYF.

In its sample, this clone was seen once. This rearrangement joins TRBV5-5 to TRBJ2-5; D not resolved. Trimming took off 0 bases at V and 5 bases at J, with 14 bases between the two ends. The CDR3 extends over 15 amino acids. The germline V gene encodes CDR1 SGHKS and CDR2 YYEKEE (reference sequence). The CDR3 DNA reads TGTGCCAGCAGCTTGGGACCACACCCGCGGGAGACCCAGTACTTC. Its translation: CASSLGPHPRETQYF.

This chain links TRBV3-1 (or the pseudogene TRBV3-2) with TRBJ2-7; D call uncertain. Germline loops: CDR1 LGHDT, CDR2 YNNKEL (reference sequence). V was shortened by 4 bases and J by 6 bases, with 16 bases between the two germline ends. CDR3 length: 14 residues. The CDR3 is CASSLNLDWREQYF. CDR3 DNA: TGTGCCAGCAGCCTCAACCTAGACTGGCGCGAGCAGTACTTC.

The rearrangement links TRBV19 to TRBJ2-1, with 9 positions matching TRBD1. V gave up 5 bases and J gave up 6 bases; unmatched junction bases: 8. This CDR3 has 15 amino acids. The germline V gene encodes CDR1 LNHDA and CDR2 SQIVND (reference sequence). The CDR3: CASSVGTGWSNEQFF. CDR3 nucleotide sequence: TGTGCCAGTAGTGTCGGGACAGGGTGGTCCAATGAGCAGTTCTTC.

CDR3 DNA: TGTGCCAGTGACTCGGGGGGGATCTACAATGAGCAGTTCTTC. This gives the protein CASDSGGIYNEQFF. The chain has TRBV19 and TRBJ2-1, with 8 positions matching TRBD2. The CDR3 extends over 14 amino acids. Germline CDR1 and CDR2: LNHDA and SQIVND (reference sequence). Germline trimming cut 8 bases from V and 3 bases from J; bases unmatched to any gene: 6.

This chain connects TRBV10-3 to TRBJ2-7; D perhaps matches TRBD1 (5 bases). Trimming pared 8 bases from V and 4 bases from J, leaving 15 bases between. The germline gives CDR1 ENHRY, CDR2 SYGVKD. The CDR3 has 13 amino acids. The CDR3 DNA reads TGTGCCATCCGGGTAGGGGAAAGATACGAGCAGTACTTC. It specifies CAIRVGERYEQYF.

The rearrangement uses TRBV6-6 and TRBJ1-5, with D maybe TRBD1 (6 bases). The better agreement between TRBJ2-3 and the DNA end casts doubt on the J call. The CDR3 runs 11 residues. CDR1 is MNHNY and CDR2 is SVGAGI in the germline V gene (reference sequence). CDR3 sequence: CASSAWGPQYF. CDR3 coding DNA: TGTGCCAGCAGTGCTTGGGGGCCCCAGTATTTT.

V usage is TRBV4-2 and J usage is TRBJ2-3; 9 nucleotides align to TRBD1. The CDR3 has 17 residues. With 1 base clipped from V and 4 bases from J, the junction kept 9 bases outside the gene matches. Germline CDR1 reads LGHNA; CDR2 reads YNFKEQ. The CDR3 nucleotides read TGTGCCAGCAGCCAAGTCCGGGACAGGGTTTTGCCAGATACGCAGTATTTT. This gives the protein CASSQVRDRVLPDTQYF.

The CDR3 DNA follows: TGCAGTGCTAGTGGGGGGAGGGCCCAAGAGACCCAGTACTTC. The encoded protein is CSASGGRAQETQYF. The gene calls are TRBV20-1 and TRBJ2-5; 7 nucleotides line up with TRBD2. The CDR3 runs 14 residues. V was pared by 3 bases and J by 1 base, with 5 bases of the junction left unmatched. Germline V gene sequence: CDR1 DFQATT, CDR2 SNEGSKA (reference sequence).

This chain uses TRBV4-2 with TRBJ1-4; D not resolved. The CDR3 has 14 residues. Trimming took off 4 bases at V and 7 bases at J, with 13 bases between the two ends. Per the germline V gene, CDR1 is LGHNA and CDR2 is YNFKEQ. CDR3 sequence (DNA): TGTGCCAGCAGCCCTGACGGGATCGGTGAAAAACTGTTTTTT. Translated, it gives CASSPDGIGEKLFF.

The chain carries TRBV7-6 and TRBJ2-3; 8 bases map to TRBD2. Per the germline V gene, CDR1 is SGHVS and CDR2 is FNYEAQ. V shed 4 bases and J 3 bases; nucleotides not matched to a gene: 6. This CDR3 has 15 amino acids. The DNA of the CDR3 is TGTGCCAGCAGCTGGGGACTAGAAAGAACAGATACGCAGTATTTT. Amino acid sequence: CASSWGLERTDTQYF.

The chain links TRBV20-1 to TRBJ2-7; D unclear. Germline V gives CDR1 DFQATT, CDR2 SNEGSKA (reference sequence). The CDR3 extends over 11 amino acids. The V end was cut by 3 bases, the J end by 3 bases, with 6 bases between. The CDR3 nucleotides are TGCAGTGCTAGCCCCCTCTACGAGCAGTACTTC. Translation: CSASPLYEQYF.

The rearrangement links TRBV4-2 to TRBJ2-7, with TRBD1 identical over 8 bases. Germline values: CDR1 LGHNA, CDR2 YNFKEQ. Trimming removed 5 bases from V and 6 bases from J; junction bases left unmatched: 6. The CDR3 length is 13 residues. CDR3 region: CASSNWTGPEQYF. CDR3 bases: TGTGCCAGCAGCAACTGGACAGGGCCCGAGCAGTACTTC.

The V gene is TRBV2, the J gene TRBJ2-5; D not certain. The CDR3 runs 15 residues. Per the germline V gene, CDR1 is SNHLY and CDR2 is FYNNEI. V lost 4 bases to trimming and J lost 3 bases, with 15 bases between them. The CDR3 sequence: CASSVQPYGEETQYF. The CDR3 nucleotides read TGTGCCAGCAGTGTTCAACCATACGGTGAAGAGACCCAGTACTTC.

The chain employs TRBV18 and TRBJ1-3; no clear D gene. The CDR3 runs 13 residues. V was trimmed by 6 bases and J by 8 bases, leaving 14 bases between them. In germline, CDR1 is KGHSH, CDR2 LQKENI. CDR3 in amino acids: CASSAVEADTIYF. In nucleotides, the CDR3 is TGTGCCAGCTCGGCCGTCGAGGCCGACACCATATATTTT.

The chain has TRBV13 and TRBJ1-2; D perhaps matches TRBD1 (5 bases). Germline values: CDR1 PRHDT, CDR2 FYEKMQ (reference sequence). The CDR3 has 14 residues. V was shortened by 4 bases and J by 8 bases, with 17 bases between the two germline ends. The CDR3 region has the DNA TGTGCCAGCAGCTCCCCGGGGGATCGGGGCGGCTACACCTTC. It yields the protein CASSSPGDRGGYTF.

The CDR3 loop is CASSPLPMSSYEQYF. The CDR3 DNA is TGTGCCAGCAGCCCCCTCCCGATGAGCTCCTACGAGCAGTACTTC. V gene TRBV3-1 (or the pseudogene TRBV3-2) combines with J gene TRBJ2-7; D uncertain. The CDR3 runs 15 residues. CDR1 and CDR2 from the germline V gene are LGHDT and YNNKEL (reference sequence). The V gene lost 4 bases and the J gene lost 0 bases, with 13 bases spanning the gap.

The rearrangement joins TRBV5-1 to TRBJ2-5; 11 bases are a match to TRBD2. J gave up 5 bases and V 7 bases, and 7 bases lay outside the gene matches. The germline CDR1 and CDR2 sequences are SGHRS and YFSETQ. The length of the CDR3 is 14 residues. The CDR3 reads CASRSGGALETQYF. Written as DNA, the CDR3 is TGCGCCAGCCGTAGCGGGGGGGCCCTTGAGACCCAGTACTTC.

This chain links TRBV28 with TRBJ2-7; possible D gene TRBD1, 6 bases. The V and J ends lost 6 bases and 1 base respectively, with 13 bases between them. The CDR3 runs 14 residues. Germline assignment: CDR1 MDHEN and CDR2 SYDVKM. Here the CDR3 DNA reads TGTGCCAGCAGCTCATCAGACAGGTCCTACGAGCAGTACTTC. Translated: CASSSSDRSYEQYF.

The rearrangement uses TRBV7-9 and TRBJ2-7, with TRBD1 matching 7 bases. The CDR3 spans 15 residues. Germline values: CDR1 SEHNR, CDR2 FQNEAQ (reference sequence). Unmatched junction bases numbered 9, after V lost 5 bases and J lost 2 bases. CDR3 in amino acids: CASSDSRDRAYEQYF. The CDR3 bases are TGTGCCAGCAGCGATAGCCGGGACAGAGCCTACGAGCAGTACTTC.

DNA of the CDR3: TGTGCCAGTAGTATATCCCCTAGCGGGGGGACCAGGGAGACCCAGTACTTC. It specifies CASSISPSGGTRETQYF. J is TRBJ2-5 and V is TRBV19; 11 bases map to TRBD2. The CDR3 extends over 17 amino acids. V lost 2 bases to trimming and J lost 5 bases; unmatched junction nucleotides: 10. The germline CDR1 and CDR2 sequences are LNHDA and SQIVND (reference sequence).

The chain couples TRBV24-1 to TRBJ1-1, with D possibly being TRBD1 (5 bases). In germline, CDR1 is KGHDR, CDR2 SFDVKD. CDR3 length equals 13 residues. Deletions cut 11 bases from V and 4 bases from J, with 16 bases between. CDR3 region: CAISLAGGTEAFF. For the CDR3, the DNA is TGTGCCATCTCGTTAGCGGGGGGCACTGAAGCTTTCTTT.

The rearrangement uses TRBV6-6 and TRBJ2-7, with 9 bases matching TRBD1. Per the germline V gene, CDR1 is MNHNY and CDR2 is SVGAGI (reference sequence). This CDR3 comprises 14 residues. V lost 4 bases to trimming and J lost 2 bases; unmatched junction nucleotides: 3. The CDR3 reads CASSSTGGAYEQYF. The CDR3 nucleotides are TGTGCCAGCAGTTCGACAGGGGGGGCCTACGAGCAGTACTTC.

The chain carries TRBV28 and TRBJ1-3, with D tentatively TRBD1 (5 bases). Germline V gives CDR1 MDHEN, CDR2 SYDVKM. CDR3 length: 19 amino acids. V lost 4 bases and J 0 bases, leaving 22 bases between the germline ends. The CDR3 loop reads CASSSTSLRQLNSGNTIYF. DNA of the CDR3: TGTGCCAGCAGTTCCACCTCCCTACGACAGTTAAACTCTGGAAACACCATATATTTT.

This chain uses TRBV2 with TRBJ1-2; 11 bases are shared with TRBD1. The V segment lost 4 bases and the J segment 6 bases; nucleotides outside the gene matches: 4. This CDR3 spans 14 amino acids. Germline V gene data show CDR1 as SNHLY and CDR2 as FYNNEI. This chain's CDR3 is CASSVDRGRDGYTF. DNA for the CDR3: TGTGCCAGCAGTGTGGACAGGGGGCGGGATGGCTACACCTTC.

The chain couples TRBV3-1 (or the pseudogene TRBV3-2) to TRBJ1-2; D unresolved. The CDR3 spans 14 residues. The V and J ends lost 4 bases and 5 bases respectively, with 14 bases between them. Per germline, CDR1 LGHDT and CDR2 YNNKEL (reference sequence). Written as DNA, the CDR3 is TGTGCCAGCAGCCCCCCAGTGGGGAGGTATGGCTACACCTTC. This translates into CASSPPVGRYGYTF.

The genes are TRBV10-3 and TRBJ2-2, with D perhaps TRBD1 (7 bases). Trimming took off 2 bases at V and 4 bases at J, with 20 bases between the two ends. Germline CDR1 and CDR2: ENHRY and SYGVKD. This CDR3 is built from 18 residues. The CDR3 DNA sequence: TGTGCCATCAGTGAGAATCTAATGGGGGGACAGTCCACCGGGGAGCTGTTTTTT. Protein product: CAISENLMGGQSTGELFF.

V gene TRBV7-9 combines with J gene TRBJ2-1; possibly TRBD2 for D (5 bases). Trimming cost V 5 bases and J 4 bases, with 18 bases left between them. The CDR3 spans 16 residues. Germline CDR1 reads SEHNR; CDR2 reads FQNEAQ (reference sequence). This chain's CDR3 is CASSGGRGPTYNEQFF. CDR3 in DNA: TGTGCCAGCAGCGGTGGGAGAGGACCGACTTACAATGAGCAGTTCTTC.

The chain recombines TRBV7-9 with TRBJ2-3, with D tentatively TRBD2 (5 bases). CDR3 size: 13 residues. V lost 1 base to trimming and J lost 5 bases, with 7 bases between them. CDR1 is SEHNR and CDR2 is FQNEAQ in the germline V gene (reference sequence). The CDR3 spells CASSLVEEDTQYF. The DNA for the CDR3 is TGTGCCAGCAGCTTAGTGGAGGAAGATACGCAGTATTTT. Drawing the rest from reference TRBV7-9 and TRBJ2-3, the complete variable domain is DTGVSQNPRHKITKRGQNVTFRCDPISEHNRLYWYRQTLGQGPEFLTYFQNEAQLEKSRLLSDRFSAERPKGSFSTLEIQRTEQGDSAMYLCASSLVEEDTQYFGPGTRLTVL.

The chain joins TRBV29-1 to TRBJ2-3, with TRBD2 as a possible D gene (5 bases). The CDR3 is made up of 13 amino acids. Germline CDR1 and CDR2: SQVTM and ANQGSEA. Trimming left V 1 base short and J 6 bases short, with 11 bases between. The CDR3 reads CSVEGEGRDTQYF. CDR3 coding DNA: TGCAGCGTTGAAGGAGAGGGCCGGGATACGCAGTATTTT.